These 18 T cell receptor beta chains share one sample of origin, sequenced in a study of T-cell reconstitution after alpha-beta-depleted transplantation in children. Library preparation (for TCRbeta) was performed with unique molecular identifiers. One entry per CDR3 protein, called by TCRdb with MiXCR from the PCR reads. The sample records about 500,000 distinct CDR3 sequences, 30% to 35% being singletons. The sample was PBMCs from the stem cell graft donor, taken from the stem cell graft. The receptors derive from a human donor who donated a stem cell graft to a child with aplastic anemia.

This clonotype was seen a handful of times. V usage is TRBV5-1 and J usage is TRBJ2-7, with D perhaps matching TRBD1 or TRBD2 (5 bases each). Germline values: CDR1 SGHRS, CDR2 YFSETQ. The V gene lost 1 base and the J gene lost 12 bases, with 35 bases spanning the gap. The CDR3 runs 19 residues. CDR3 nucleotides: TGCGCCAGCAGCTTGTCTCATCCGAACGGGGACGGACCCGGGTATAGCCGGTACTTC. Translated, it gives CASSLSHPNGDGPGYSRYF. The variable domain in full, with the rest retrieved from reference TRBV5-1 and TRBJ2-7, is KAGVTQTPRYLIKTRGQQVTLSCSPISGHRSVSWYQQTPGQGLQFLFEYFSETQRNKGNFPGRFSGRQFSNSRSEMNVSTLELGDSALYLCASSLSHPNGDGPGYSRYFGPGTRLTVT.

V is TRBV7-9 and J is TRBJ1-2; D ambiguous. This CDR3 is 14 amino acids long. Germline V CDR1 and CDR2: SEHNR, FQNEAQ (reference sequence). V lost 4 bases to trimming and J lost 4 bases, with 13 bases between them. The CDR3 coding sequence is TGTGCCAGCAGCTCTGGCGGGGTTTCCTATGGCTACACCTTC. Its translation is CASSSGGVSYGYTF. Variable domain in full (rest from reference TRBV7-9 and TRBJ1-2): DTGVSQNPRHKITKRGQNVTFRCDPISEHNRLYWYRQTLGQGPEFLTYFQNEAQLEKSRLLSDRFSAERPKGSFSTLEIQRTEQGDSAMYLCASSSGGVSYGYTFGSGTRLTVV.

This clonotype was recorded a few times. This rearrangement joins TRBV12-3 or TRBV12-4 to TRBJ2-3, with D tentatively TRBD1 (6 bases). V was pared by 7 bases and J by 5 bases, with 10 bases between. CDR3 length: 12 residues. CDR3 loop: CASIEGVDTQYF. CDR3 coding DNA: TGTGCCAGCATCGAGGGGGTAGATACGCAGTATTTT.

This clonotype was counted only a few times. The chain employs TRBV5-6 and TRBJ2-5, with a possible D match to TRBD2 (6 bases). This CDR3 is 13 amino acids long. Trimming took 6 bases from V and 2 from J, leaving 11 bases between them. Germline V lookup: CDR1 SGHDT, CDR2 YYEEEE. CDR3 residues: CASNRDFQETQYF. The CDR3 DNA reads TGTGCCAGCAACCGGGACTTTCAAGAGACCCAGTACTTC.

V gene TRBV7-2 combines with J gene TRBJ2-3; the D gene is possibly TRBD2 (6 bases). Germline V gene lookup returns CDR1 SGHTA and CDR2 FQGNSA. The CDR3 has 15 residues. Trimming stripped 5 bases from V and 0 bases from J, with 12 bases between. CDR3 in amino acids: CASSGSGISTDTQYF. CDR3 coding DNA: TGTGCCAGCAGCGGTAGCGGTATTAGCACAGATACGCAGTATTTT.

V usage is TRBV18 and J usage is TRBJ1-2, with D perhaps TRBD1 (6 bases). Per germline, CDR1 KGHSH and CDR2 LQKENI. The germline V and J ends were trimmed by 3 bases and 8 bases, with 13 bases remaining between them. CDR3 length equals 13 residues. CDR3 sequence (DNA): TGTGCCAGCTCACCGGAGTTGGACAGAGGCTACACCTTC. Its protein product is CASSPELDRGYTF.

The chain carries TRBV7-2 and TRBJ1-4; TRBD1 matches at 11 bases. This CDR3 comprises 15 residues. After removal of 4 bases from V and 5 bases from J, the junction contained 3 bases not matched to a gene. Germline V gene data show CDR1 as SGHTA and CDR2 as FQGNSA. The CDR3 region is CASSWTGGQNEKLFF. As DNA, the CDR3 is TGTGCCAGCAGCTGGACAGGGGGCCAAAATGAAAAACTGTTTTTT.

The V call is TRBV7-2, the J call TRBJ1-5, with TRBD1 matching over 7 bases. Germline lookup yields CDR1 SGHTA and CDR2 FQGNSA. This CDR3 has 14 residues. The V segment lost 4 bases and the J segment 2 bases; nucleotides outside the gene matches: 2. CDR3 DNA sequence: TGTGCCAGCAGCTCCGGGACAGGCAATCAGCCCCAGCATTTT. This encodes CASSSGTGNQPQHF.

This clonotype has just a few counts. This sequence joins TRBV29-1 and TRBJ1-6; 8 nucleotides agree with TRBD1. V lost 7 bases, J lost 5 bases, and 7 bases stayed unmatched. CDR1 is SQVTM, CDR2 ANQGSEA, per germline. This CDR3 comprises 14 residues. CDR3 protein: CSASLTGDNSPLHF. The CDR3 DNA reads as TGCAGCGCCTCATTGACAGGGGATAATTCACCCCTCCACTTT.

The chain carries TRBV10-3 and TRBJ1-1; possibly TRBD1 for D (6 bases). The germline gives CDR1 ENHRY, CDR2 SYGVKD. The CDR3 covers 13 residues. The V and J ends lost 4 bases and 1 base respectively, with 7 bases between them. Here the CDR3 DNA reads TGTGCCATCAGTGGGGACACGAACACTGAAGCTTTCTTT. It codes for CAISGDTNTEAFF.

J is TRBJ1-2 and V is TRBV4-3; unclear D gene. This CDR3 region has 18 residues. V lost 0 bases and J lost 4, with 21 bases in between. Germline V gene lookup returns CDR1 LGHNA and CDR2 YSLEER. CDR3 sequence reads: CASSQDPPSTQTFYGYTF. Written as DNA, the CDR3 is TGCGCCAGCAGCCAAGATCCCCCCTCTACGCAGACGTTCTATGGCTACACCTTC.

The J gene is TRBJ1-1, the V gene TRBV12-3 or TRBV12-4; D is ambiguous. This CDR3 is 13 amino acids long. The germline V and J ends were trimmed by 4 bases and 6 bases, with 12 bases remaining between them. The CDR3: CASSSPTRSEAFF. The CDR3 bases are TGTGCCAGCAGTTCCCCTACAAGGTCTGAAGCTTTCTTT.

This clonotype was detected only a few times. The J gene is TRBJ2-5, the V gene TRBV29-1; D gene uncertain. CDR3 length: 14 residues. V lost 7 bases and J lost 4, with 19 bases in between. The V gene's germline CDR1 is SQVTM and CDR2 ANQGSEA. The CDR3 loop reads CSAAGSRVGETQYF. Written as DNA, the CDR3 is TGCAGCGCGGCCGGGTCTCGGGTAGGAGAGACCCAGTACTTC. The full variable domain, with the rest looked up from reference TRBV29-1 and TRBJ2-5, is SAVISQKPSRDICQRGTSLTIQCQVDSQVTMMFWYRQQPGQSLTLIATANQGSEATYESGFVIDKFPISRPNLTFSTLTVSNMSPEDSSIYLCSAAGSRVGETQYFGPGTRLLVL.

The rearrangement uses TRBV11-2 and TRBJ1-6; 9 positions match TRBD1. The V gene's germline CDR1 is SGHAT and CDR2 FQNNGV. The CDR3 extends over 21 amino acids. With 5 bases clipped from V and 8 bases from J, the junction kept 25 bases outside the gene matches. CDR3 sequence reads: CASSPIAGTGYLMDKYSPLHF. The CDR3 DNA follows: TGTGCCAGCAGCCCTATAGCCGGGACAGGGTATTTGATGGACAAGTATTCACCCCTCCACTTT.

This clonotype has just a few counts. The V gene is TRBV5-1, the J gene TRBJ2-3; maybe TRBD2 (6 bases). This CDR3 spans 13 amino acids. CDR1 is SGHRS and CDR2 is YFSETQ in the germline V gene. V was clipped by 9 bases and J by 3 bases, with 14 bases between them. CDR3 DNA sequence: TGCGCCACCAGGCTAGCGCCGACAGATACGCAGTATTTT. Translated, it gives CATRLAPTDTQYF.

The CDR3 nucleotides read TGTGCCAGCTCCCTCACCCCATACGAAAAATACGAGCAGTACTTC. This gives the protein CASSLTPYEKYEQYF. The chain uses TRBV18 and TRBJ2-7; D is unclear. Germline CDR1 reads KGHSH; CDR2 reads LQKENI. V shed 6 bases and J shed 4 bases, with 19 bases lying between them. CDR3 size: 15 residues.

On this clonotype: One junction end disagrees with the germline gene, perhaps due to a read error. V usage is TRBV20-1 and J usage is TRBJ2-5; 11 positions agree with TRBD1. The germline gives CDR1 DFQATT, CDR2 SNEGSKA (reference sequence). The CDR3 has 17 amino acids. The CDR3 nucleotides are TGCTGTGCTAGACGGCCCCTCGGACAGGGGGCAGGGGAGACCCAGTACTTC. The encoded protein is CCARRPLGQGAGETQYF.

In its sample, this clonotype was seen a few times. V is TRBV27 and J is TRBJ2-3, with 7 nucleotides matching TRBD1. The CDR3 extends over 16 amino acids. Trimming took 2 bases from V and 2 from J; bases not matched to a gene: 7. Per the germline V gene, CDR1 is MNHEY and CDR2 is SMNVEV (reference sequence). The CDR3 here is CASSLKGQTYTDTQYF. The CDR3 region has the DNA TGTGCCAGCAGTTTAAAGGGACAGACCTACACAGATACGCAGTATTTT.